A single sample is the source of the 16 T cell receptor beta chains below, sequenced in a study of neurological immune-mediated disorders. TCRdb re-called the 5' RACE reads through MiXCR, storing one row per CDR3 protein. The sample has approximately 37,000 distinct CDR3 sequences, approximately 3% seen once. The time point: longitudinal time-point 1 (baseline). The sample comprised PBMCs. The origin of the receptors is a woman in her fifties or sixties with multiple sclerosis.

In its sample, this clonotype was seen many times. The chain has TRBV12-3 or TRBV12-4 and TRBJ1-6; D remains unclear. The length of the CDR3 is 13 residues. Trimming removed 2 bases from V and 8 bases from J, with 7 bases in between. CDR3 nucleotides: TGTGCCAGCAGTTTATTAAAGGATTCACCCCTCCACTTT. This sequence encodes CASSLLKDSPLHF.

This clonotype occurred many times. CDR3 sequence: CSARRGRSSSGANVLTF. The CDR3 nucleotides read TGCAGTGCTAGGCGAGGGAGATCCAGCTCTGGGGCCAACGTCCTGACTTTC. The chain couples TRBV20-1 to TRBJ2-6, with a weak D call TRBD2 (5 bases). The CDR3 spans 17 residues. The germline CDR1 and CDR2 sequences are DFQATT and SNEGSKA (reference sequence). V was shortened by 3 bases and J by 0 bases, with 15 bases between the two germline ends.

The sample holds many counts of this clonotype. CDR3 loop: CASSLVDATVNEQFF. For the CDR3, the DNA is TGCGCCAGCAGCTTGGTCGACGCCACCGTCAATGAGCAGTTCTTC. The chain recombines TRBV5-1 with TRBJ2-1; no reliable D call. The CDR3 is 15 residues long. Trimming cost V 0 bases and J 6 bases, with 13 bases left between them. From germline, CDR1 is SGHRS and CDR2 YFSETQ.

This clonotype has a count of ten or more. This chain joins TRBV20-1 and TRBJ2-1, with D tentatively TRBD1 or TRBD2 (5 bases each). Per germline, CDR1 DFQATT and CDR2 SNEGSKA (reference sequence). This CDR3 spans 13 amino acids. Trimming pared 3 bases from V and 1 base from J, leaving 7 bases between. CDR3 protein: CSARGESYNEQFF. The CDR3 bases are TGCAGTGCTAGGGGGGAGTCCTACAATGAGCAGTTCTTC.

This clonotype has just a few counts. The J gene is TRBJ2-1, the V gene TRBV12-3 or TRBV12-4; 7 bases map to TRBD2. This CDR3 has 15 amino acids. With V trimmed by 3 bases and J by 5 bases, 7 bases remained unmatched. This chain's CDR3 is CASSFAGGGHNEQFF. CDR3 sequence (DNA): TGTGCCAGCAGTTTCGCCGGGGGAGGGCACAATGAGCAGTTCTTC.

Remarks on this clonotype: It may be a read error: a sequence one base away is much more abundant. The genes are TRBV5-6 and TRBJ2-7, with TRBD1 as a possible D gene (5 bases). In germline, CDR1 is SGHDT, CDR2 YYEEEE. This CDR3 has 14 amino acids. Trimming cost V 1 base and J 3 bases, with 11 bases left between them. The DNA of the CDR3 is TGTGCCAGCAGCTTGCCGGCAGGGTACTACGAGCAGTACTTC. Translation: CASSLPAGYYEQYF. Combining the CDR3 with reference TRBV5-6 and TRBJ2-7 gives the whole variable domain DAGVTQSPTHLIKTRGQQVTLRCSPKSGHDTVSWYQQALGQGPQFIFQYYEEEERQRGNFPDRFSGHQFPNYSSELNVNALLLGDSALYLCASSLPAGYYEQYFGPGTRLTVT.

This clonotype was detected many times. The V and J genes are TRBV20-1 and TRBJ2-2, with D uncertain. The germline gives CDR1 DFQATT, CDR2 SNEGSKA (reference sequence). CDR3 length: 15 residues. Deletions cut 0 bases from V and 5 bases from J, with 13 bases between. DNA for the CDR3: TGCAGTGCTAGAGATTTAGCCAGGTCGACCGGGGAGCTGTTTTTT. Amino acid sequence: CSARDLARSTGELFF.

This clonotype was detected many times. The chain uses TRBV7-8 and TRBJ2-7; D unresolved. V lost 1 base and J 3 bases, leaving 10 bases between the germline ends. The CDR3 extends over 14 amino acids. CDR1 SGHVS and CDR2 FQNEAQ come from the germline V gene. The CDR3 is CASSLGHSNYEQYF. CDR3 coding DNA: TGTGCCAGCAGCTTAGGACATTCTAACTACGAGCAGTACTTC.

This clonotype was seen at least ten times. The gene calls are TRBV5-6 and TRBJ1-3; 8 nucleotides agree with TRBD1. Trimming at V came to 2 bases and at J to 4 bases, leaving 5 bases not matched to a gene. Germline CDR1 SGHDT, CDR2 YYEEEE. This CDR3 has 15 residues. Written as DNA, the CDR3 is TGTGCCAGCAGCTTCAGGGGGCGCACCGGAAACACCATATATTTT. This codes for CASSFRGRTGNTIYF.

This clonotype was counted only a few times. V usage is TRBV25-1 and J usage is TRBJ2-5; TRBD1 might be the D (6 bases). V lost 6 bases and J 1 base, leaving 9 bases between the germline ends. Per germline, CDR1 MGHDK and CDR2 SYGVNS. The CDR3 spans 13 residues. CDR3 sequence: CASRRTVQETQYF. CDR3 nucleotide sequence: TGTGCCAGCAGAAGGACAGTCCAAGAGACCCAGTACTTC.

About this clonotype: The limits of the CDR3 on the DNA are not certain, so only TCRdb's listed CDR3 is given. CDR3 sequence: CASSFYICSARDGTGDTGELFF. The chain links TRBV5-6 to TRBJ2-2; TRBD1, the table's D call, lacks a check against the DNA. Per germline, CDR1 SGHDT and CDR2 YYEEEE. The CDR3 contains 22 residues when both ends are counted.

On this clonotype itself: A junction end diverges from the germline sequence, so it may reflect a read error. The rearrangement joins TRBV7-8 to TRBJ2-3; TRBD2 matches 11 bases. The CDR3 consists of 15 residues. CDR1 is SGHVS and CDR2 is FQNEAQ in the germline V gene. For the CDR3, the DNA is TGTGCCAGCAGCTCGGGACTAGCGGACACAGATACGCACTATTTT. As protein: CASSSGLADTDTHYF.

This clonotype was recorded many times. J is TRBJ2-1 and V is TRBV6-5; D ambiguous. The germline CDR1 and CDR2 sequences are MNHEY and SVGAGI. There are 14 residues in the CDR3. The CDR3 region has the DNA TGTACCTGCGCGCAAGGTGGCTCCTACAATGAGCAGTTCTTC. Its protein product is CTCAQGGSYNEQFF.

At least ten counts were recorded for this clonotype. The gene calls are TRBV27 and TRBJ1-6, with 7 bases fitting TRBD1. The germline V gene encodes CDR1 MNHEY and CDR2 SMNVEV (reference sequence). The CDR3 has 15 residues. V lost 3 bases to trimming and J lost 2 bases; unmatched junction nucleotides: 1. CDR3 sequence: CASSLDRTYNSPLHF. CDR3 DNA sequence: TGTGCCAGCAGTTTGGACAGGACCTATAATTCACCCCTCCACTTT.

This clonotype has ten or more counts. This rearrangement joins TRBV29-1 to TRBJ1-3; 7 positions agree with TRBD1. The germline V gene encodes CDR1 SQVTM and CDR2 ANQGSEA. V was clipped by 7 bases and J by 1 base; unmatched bases: 4. The CDR3 contains 13 residues. The CDR3 DNA reads TGCAGCGGCTTACAGGGGTCTGGAAACACCATATATTTT. Its translation: CSGLQGSGNTIYF.

This clonotype was picked up many times. The genes are TRBV6-2 or TRBV6-3 and TRBJ2-2; D is unresolved. The germline gives CDR1 MNHEY, CDR2 SVGEGT. CDR3 length equals 12 residues. V lost 8 bases and J lost 6, with 10 bases in between. Here the CDR3 DNA reads TGTGCCAGCTTGGGGATCGCCGGGGAGCTGTTTTTT. As protein: CASLGIAGELFF.